One and the same sample provided the 32 T cell receptor beta chains below, sequenced in a study of cytomegalovirus exposure and HLA in healthy donors. The PCR ran on 60 Vbeta and 13 Jbeta primers. TCRdb keeps only in-frame clones here, not all; method: immunoSEQ multiplex PCR. The sample lists more than 85,000 clones; roughly 13% were seen once. Sample: PBMCs. The receptors were gathered from a man in his forties or fifties in good health and CMV-seropositive.

The gene calls are TRBV7-6 and TRBJ1-5; D uncertain. Trimming removed 1 base at V and 4 bases at J, with 11 bases between. The CDR3 spans 15 residues. Per germline, CDR1 SGHVS and CDR2 FNYEAQ. CDR3 residues: CASSLGLGENQPQHF. Written as DNA, the CDR3 is TGTGCCAGCAGCTTAGGTTTGGGCGAGAATCAGCCCCAGCATTTT.

This chain joins TRBV6-6 and TRBJ2-3; D gene uncertain. This CDR3 is built from 11 residues. In germline, CDR1 is MNHNY, CDR2 SVGAGI (reference sequence). The V gene lost 8 bases and the J gene lost 5 bases, with 8 bases spanning the gap. CDR3 DNA: TGTGCCAGCGGGCACGGAGATACGCAGTATTTT. Protein sequence: CASGHGDTQYF.

This clone came up a few times. CDR3 amino acids: CASSETGGTYNEQFF. CDR3 nucleotides: TGTGCCAGCAGTGAAACAGGGGGAACCTACAATGAGCAGTTCTTC. The chain is built from TRBV6-1 and TRBJ2-1; 8 bases line up with TRBD1. V trimming: 2 bases; J trimming: 2 bases; junction bases outside the gene matches: 2. Germline V gene data show CDR1 as MNHNS and CDR2 as SASEGT. CDR3 length equals 15 residues.

This clone has just a few counts. J is TRBJ2-5 and V is TRBV5-6; 7 positions agree with TRBD1. The CDR3 length is 13 residues. The V gene's germline CDR1 is SGHDT and CDR2 YYEEEE. V was clipped by 3 bases and J by 7 bases; unmatched bases: 6. The CDR3 DNA reads TGTGCCAGCAGCTACCAGGGGGTCCGGACCCAGTACTTC. It is translated as CASSYQGVRTQYF.

This clone was observed a handful of times. This chain uses TRBV5-6 with TRBJ1-2; 11 nucleotides agree with TRBD1. V trimming: 1 base; J trimming: 7 bases; junction bases outside the gene matches: 3. Germline V gene sequence: CDR1 SGHDT, CDR2 YYEEEE. The CDR3 has 14 residues. DNA of the CDR3: TGTGCCAGCAGCTTGCGGACAGGGGGCTTTGGCTACACCTTC. This codes for CASSLRTGGFGYTF. Full variable domain (rest looked up from reference TRBV5-6 and TRBJ1-2): DAGVTQSPTHLIKTRGQQVTLRCSPKSGHDTVSWYQQALGQGPQFIFQYYEEEERQRGNFPDRFSGHQFPNYSSELNVNALLLGDSALYLCASSLRTGGFGYTFGSGTRLTVV.

This clone was observed a handful of times. V and J are TRBV19 and TRBJ2-1; 7 nucleotides align to TRBD2. This CDR3 comprises 15 residues. CDR1 LNHDA and CDR2 SQIVND come from the germline V gene (reference sequence). V lost 4 bases, J lost 0 bases, and 3 bases stayed unmatched. The CDR3 reads CASSTLAASYNEQFF. Written as DNA, the CDR3 is TGTGCCAGTAGTACCCTAGCGGCCTCCTACAATGAGCAGTTCTTC.

This clone occurred a few times. This chain connects TRBV2 to TRBJ2-1; 14 nucleotides agree with TRBD2. CDR1 is SNHLY, CDR2 FYNNEI, per germline. V was pared by 5 bases and J by 8 bases, with 5 bases of the junction left unmatched. CDR3 length: 15 amino acids. The CDR3 is CASSRLAGGRDEQFF. The CDR3 bases are TGTGCCAGCAGTCGACTAGCGGGAGGGAGGGATGAGCAGTTCTTC. Filled out from reference TRBV2 and TRBJ2-1, the complete variable domain reads EPEVTQTPSHQVTQMGQEVILRCVPISNHLYFYWYRQILGQKVEFLVSFYNNEISEKSEIFDDQFSVERPDGSNFTLKIRSTKLEDSAMYFCASSRLAGGRDEQFFGPGTRLTVL.

This clone was found a few times. The chain carries TRBV27 and TRBJ2-1; 10 bases agree with TRBD2. Losses at the gene ends were 7 bases for V and 7 bases for J; bases not matched to a gene: 13. Per the germline V gene, CDR1 is MNHEY and CDR2 is SMNVEV (reference sequence). The CDR3 sequence is 16 residues long. CDR3 protein: CASMNSPGLAPNEQFF. As DNA, the CDR3 is TGTGCCAGCATGAACTCCCCGGGACTAGCGCCAAATGAGCAGTTCTTC.

The chain links TRBV29-1 to TRBJ2-1, with TRBD2 matching over 8 bases. The CDR3 spans 15 residues. Trimming at V came to 5 bases and at J to 4 bases, leaving 10 bases not matched to a gene. The germline gives CDR1 SQVTM, CDR2 ANQGSEA. The CDR3 region is CSVFGREVPYNEQFF. Here the CDR3 DNA reads TGCAGCGTTTTCGGGCGGGAGGTCCCATACAATGAGCAGTTCTTC.

This clone has more than one count but fewer than ten. The chain recombines TRBV4-1 with TRBJ2-5; weak D call: TRBD1 (6 bases). This CDR3 has 15 amino acids. V lost 2 bases and J lost 2, with 12 bases in between. The germline V gene encodes CDR1 MGHRA and CDR2 YSYEKL. The CDR3 sequence is CASSQSLGAQETQYF. The CDR3 coding sequence is TGCGCCAGCAGCCAATCTCTGGGGGCACAAGAGACCCAGTACTTC.

V gene TRBV29-1 combines with J gene TRBJ2-1; TRBD1 matches at 8 bases. Germline trimming cut 0 bases from V and 2 bases from J; bases unmatched to any gene: 12. Germline CDR1 reads SQVTM; CDR2 reads ANQGSEA. The CDR3 has 18 residues. The CDR3 reads CSVEDLGGQGSTYNEQFF. In DNA, the CDR3 is TGCAGCGTTGAAGATCTGGGCGGACAGGGAAGCACCTACAATGAGCAGTTCTTC.

This clone turned up a few times. A far larger clone differs by one base, so this is likely a read error. The chain has TRBV6-5 and TRBJ2-7; TRBD1 is a possible D gene (5 bases). Looked up from germline, CDR1 is MNHEY and CDR2 is SVGAGI. CDR3 length: 15 residues. Trimming stripped 5 bases from V and 10 bases from J, with 24 bases between. This chain's CDR3 is CASSPEYGQKIDQYF. The CDR3 DNA follows: TGTGCCAGCAGTCCCGAATATGGACAAAAGATCGATCAGTACTTC.

The chain recombines TRBV11-2 with TRBJ2-1; possible D gene TRBD1, 6 bases. The CDR3 contains 13 residues. Germline CDR1 is SGHAT and CDR2 is FQNNGV. Deletions cut 3 bases from V and 6 bases from J, with 9 bases between. CDR3 coding DNA: TGTGCCAGCAGCTTGCAGGGGTTCAATGAGCAGTTCTTC. This encodes CASSLQGFNEQFF.

The chain joins TRBV27 to TRBJ2-1; TRBD2 might be the D (5 bases). Deletions cut 8 bases from V and 12 bases from J, with 23 bases between. CDR1 is MNHEY and CDR2 is SMNVEV in the germline V gene (reference sequence). The CDR3 length is 14 residues. This CDR3 is CASGPVSVPRLQFF. As DNA, the CDR3 is TGTGCCAGCGGCCCCGTTAGCGTCCCCCGTCTGCAGTTCTTC.

This sequence joins TRBV5-8 and TRBJ1-5; D is uncertain. CDR3 size: 14 residues. Germline values: CDR1 SGHTS, CDR2 YDEGEE. The V end lost 6 bases, the J end lost 3 bases, and 13 bases lay between the germline ends. The CDR3 DNA is TGTGCCAGCAACTTAGTGACACCCAATCAGCCCCAGCATTTT. Its protein is CASNLVTPNQPQHF.

This clone was detected a few times. CDR3 bases: TGTGCCAGCAGCTGGACGGGGGGAGGAGATACGCAGTATTTT. Translating it yields CASSWTGGGDTQYF. V usage is TRBV7-2 and J usage is TRBJ2-3; the match to TRBD2 covers 7 bases. Trimming at V came to 4 bases and at J to 5 bases, leaving 6 bases not matched to a gene. CDR1 and CDR2 (germline): SGHTA, FQGNSA. CDR3 length equals 14 residues.

This clone was detected only a few times. This chain joins TRBV7-2 and TRBJ2-1, with 7 positions matching TRBD2. The V segment lost 3 bases and the J segment 8 bases; nucleotides outside the gene matches: 4. Per the germline V gene, CDR1 is SGHTA and CDR2 is FQGNSA. The CDR3 has 13 amino acids. CDR3 in DNA: TGTGCCAGCAGCTTCGGGGGAGGGCATGAGCAGTTCTTC. Residues: CASSFGGGHEQFF.

This clone was picked up a small number of times. The rearrangement links TRBV9 to TRBJ2-5; a weak D match, TRBD1 (6 bases). Between the trimmed V and J ends, which lost 0 bases and 4 bases, there was a span of 7 bases. The CDR3 extends over 13 amino acids. CDR1 and CDR2 (germline): SGDLS, YYNGEE. The CDR3 loop is CASSVGTAETQYF. The DNA of the CDR3 is TGTGCCAGCAGCGTAGGGACAGCAGAGACCCAGTACTTC.

This clone was observed a single time. The chain joins TRBV7-6 to TRBJ1-4; 7 bases fit TRBD1. CDR1 is SGHVS and CDR2 is FNYEAQ in the germline V gene. Trimming cost V 5 bases and J 5 bases; bases outside gene matches: 8. CDR3 length: 15 residues. CDR3 sequence (DNA): TGTGCCAGCAGCAGCCGGGGACAGACGAATGAAAAACTGTTTTTT. Translation gives CASSSRGQTNEKLFF.

Only a few counts were recorded for this clone. The V gene is TRBV4-3, the J gene TRBJ2-2; 10 nucleotides line up with TRBD2. This CDR3 region has 16 residues. Germline V CDR1 and CDR2: LGHNA, YSLEER. V gave up 5 bases and J gave up 6 bases; unmatched junction bases: 9. Here the CDR3 DNA reads TGCGCCAGCAGCGAACCAGCGGGAGGGCCCTCCGGGGAGCTGTTTTTT. It translates to CASSEPAGGPSGELFF.

The chain joins TRBV5-1 to TRBJ1-5, with D possibly matching TRBD1 (5 bases). Germline V gene sequence: CDR1 SGHRS, CDR2 YFSETQ. Trimming took off 0 bases at V and 4 bases at J, with 14 bases between the two ends. The CDR3 sequence is 16 residues long. This CDR3 reads CASSLGAGPANQPQHF. The DNA of the CDR3 is TGCGCCAGCAGCTTGGGGGCAGGGCCCGCGAATCAGCCCCAGCATTTT.

This clone was seen a few times. The chain has TRBV4-1 and TRBJ2-2; D call uncertain. Looked up from germline, CDR1 is MGHRA and CDR2 is YSYEKL. The ends were cut back, 3 bases at V and 5 bases at J, with 13 bases in the middle. The CDR3 extends over 15 amino acids. CDR3 loop: CASSQAPEVTGELFF. The CDR3 coding sequence is TGCGCCAGCAGCCAGGCCCCAGAGGTAACCGGGGAGCTGTTTTTT.

A few counts support this clone. The chain recombines TRBV5-6 with TRBJ2-5; D not certain. The DNA matches TRBJ2-7 better at its end, which makes the J call doubtful. Looked up from germline, CDR1 is SGHDT and CDR2 is YYEEEE. This CDR3 region has 13 residues. The CDR3 DNA sequence: TGTGCCAGCAGCCCCCCGGGTGTTTACGAGCAGTACTTC. Protein: CASSPPGVYEQYF.

V gene TRBV28 combines with J gene TRBJ2-7; D gene unclear. The germline gives CDR1 MDHEN, CDR2 SYDVKM. The CDR3 is 13 amino acids. V was clipped by 5 bases and J by 3 bases, with 11 bases between them. The CDR3 spells CASSNGLHYEQYF. In DNA, the CDR3 is TGTGCCAGCAGTAACGGGTTACACTACGAGCAGTACTTC.

The CDR3 nucleotides read TGTGCCAGCAGCTTGGGGCGTGCCGGGATAGGGAATGAGCAGTTCTTC. It translates to CASSLGRAGIGNEQFF. The J gene is TRBJ2-1, the V gene TRBV5-4; TRBD2 might be the D (5 bases). The CDR3 is 16 residues long. Germline V gene lookup returns CDR1 SGHNT and CDR2 YYREEE (reference sequence). Deletions cut 0 bases from V and 7 bases from J, with 17 bases between.

The V gene is TRBV7-3, the J gene TRBJ2-4; D unclear. Between the trimmed V and J ends, which lost 2 bases and 8 bases, there was a span of 10 bases. CDR3 length: 13 amino acids. The V gene's germline CDR1 is SGHTA and CDR2 FQGTGA. This CDR3 reads CASSLGQADIQYF. Written as DNA, the CDR3 is TGTGCCAGCAGCTTAGGTCAGGCCGACATTCAGTACTTC.

This clone was detected once. The rearrangement uses TRBV19 and TRBJ2-7; tentative D call: TRBD2 (6 bases). This CDR3 has 14 residues. Germline CDR1 and CDR2: LNHDA and SQIVND (reference sequence). V lost 6 bases and J lost 6, with 18 bases in between. CDR3: CASRGTFTRGEQYF. The CDR3 bases are TGTGCCAGTAGGGGGACCTTTACGCGGGGCGAGCAGTACTTC.

The V gene is TRBV15, the J gene TRBJ2-7; 9 nucleotides line up with TRBD1. The germline gives CDR1 LNHNV, CDR2 YYDKDF (reference sequence). V was clipped by 6 bases and J by 5 bases; unmatched bases: 11. The CDR3 loop spans 15 amino acids. DNA of the CDR3: TGTGCCACCAGTCTGCAACAGGGGGCGCGGAACGAGCAGTACTTC. This translates into CATSLQQGARNEQYF.

This clone turned up a few times. The chain employs TRBV2 and TRBJ1-5, with a possible D match to TRBD1 (5 bases). V was trimmed by 4 bases and J by 7 bases, leaving 14 bases between them. The CDR3 has 14 residues. CDR1 is SNHLY, CDR2 FYNNEI, per germline. The CDR3 nucleotides are TGTGCCAGCAGTGGGGGCAGGTTTGGGCAGCCCCAGCATTTT. This encodes CASSGGRFGQPQHF. The full variable domain, its missing parts supplied by reference TRBV2 and TRBJ1-5, is EPEVTQTPSHQVTQMGQEVILRCVPISNHLYFYWYRQILGQKVEFLVSFYNNEISEKSEIFDDQFSVERPDGSNFTLKIRSTKLEDSAMYFCASSGGRFGQPQHFGDGTRLSIL.

The chain joins TRBV28 to TRBJ2-2, with 8 bases fitting TRBD2. Germline lookup yields CDR1 MDHEN and CDR2 SYDVKM. This CDR3 has 15 residues. The V segment lost 2 bases and the J segment 4 bases; nucleotides outside the gene matches: 3. The CDR3 protein is CASSLPGGGTGELFF. CDR3 in DNA: TGTGCCAGCAGTTTACCGGGAGGGGGCACCGGGGAGCTGTTTTTT. The variable domain in full, completed from reference TRBV28 and TRBJ2-2, reads DVKVTQSSRYLVKRTGEKVFLECVQDMDHENMFWYRQDPGLGLRLIYFSYDVKMKEKGDIPEGYSVSREKKERFSLILESASTNQTSMYLCASSLPGGGTGELFFGEGSRLTVL.

This clone turned up a few times. The CDR3 coding sequence is TGTGCCAGCAGCCCTAGCGGGAGTAGTATGGGTCGGGTCGAGCAGTACTTC. Its protein product is CASSPSGSSMGRVEQYF. The chain couples TRBV9 to TRBJ2-7, with 10 nucleotides matching TRBD2. Germline V gene data show CDR1 as SGDLS and CDR2 as YYNGEE. The CDR3 is made up of 17 amino acids. Losses at the gene ends were 4 bases for V and 6 bases for J; bases not matched to a gene: 16.

The chain uses TRBV7-9 and TRBJ2-1; 8 bases line up with TRBD2. The V gene's germline CDR1 is SEHNR and CDR2 FQNEAQ (reference sequence). The CDR3 loop spans 16 amino acids. Germline trimming cut 3 bases from V and 7 bases from J; bases unmatched to any gene: 11. The DNA for the CDR3 is TGTGCCAGCAGCTTGGGCTTCGGGAGGGATGGTAATGAGCAGTTCTTC. This codes for CASSLGFGRDGNEQFF. Full variable domain (remainder filled in from reference TRBV7-9 and TRBJ2-1): DTGVSQNPRHKITKRGQNVTFRCDPISEHNRLYWYRQTLGQGPEFLTYFQNEAQLEKSRLLSDRFSAERPKGSFSTLEIQRTEQGDSAMYLCASSLGFGRDGNEQFFGPGTRLTVL.